Each of the 30 T cell receptor beta chains below was sequenced from the same sample in a study of patients and donors after allogeneic stem cell transplantation. Using its own MiXCR run on the RT-PCR reads, TCRdb lists one record per CDR3 protein. The data contain 400,000 to 500,000 distinct CDR3 sequences, 15% to 20% of them seen just once; the ten biggest clones take up less than 9.5%. Sequenced: blood, either unsorted or a sorted T cell fraction (not recorded which). Receptor source: a human donor who was either an allogeneic HSCT recipient or a stem cell or donor lymphocyte infusion donor (not recorded which). It is not recorded whose cells these are; they may come from a transplant donor.

This clonotype was recorded a few times. This rearrangement joins TRBV5-5 to TRBJ2-7; 7 bases match TRBD1. The ends lost 10 bases at V and 6 bases at J; junction bases unmatched: 13. The CDR3 runs to 13 residues. Germline values: CDR1 SGHKS, CDR2 YYEKEE (reference sequence). CDR3 DNA sequence: TGTGCCCCCTGGGACAGTCTCTCCAGCGAGCAGTACTTC. Translation gives CAPWDSLSSEQYF. The variable domain in full, completed from reference TRBV5-5 and TRBJ2-7, reads DAGVTQSPTHLIKTRGQQVTLRCSPISGHKSVSWYQQVLGQGPQFIFQYYEKEERGRGNFPDRFSARQFPNYSSELNVNALLLGDSALYLCAPWDSLSSEQYFGPGTRLTVT.

Only a few counts were recorded for this clonotype. The chain joins TRBV7-8 to TRBJ2-7, with D maybe TRBD1 (5 bases). CDR3 length: 15 amino acids. Germline CDR1 reads SGHVS; CDR2 reads FQNEAQ. The germline V and J ends were trimmed by 4 bases and 2 bases, with 15 bases remaining between them. The CDR3 sequence: CASSSRGSSAYEQYF. CDR3 in DNA: TGTGCCAGCAGCTCAAGGGGATCCTCGGCCTACGAGCAGTACTTC.

This clonotype was observed a handful of times. The V and J genes are TRBV24-1 and TRBJ2-2; the D call may be TRBD1 or TRBD2 (5 bases each). This CDR3 has 16 amino acids. The germline gives CDR1 KGHDR, CDR2 SFDVKD. Trimming stripped 2 bases from V and 7 bases from J, with 16 bases between. CDR3 region: CATSDYRGPKGGELFF. As DNA, the CDR3 is TGTGCCACCAGTGATTACCGGGGACCAAAAGGCGGGGAGCTGTTTTTT.

V gene TRBV29-1 combines with J gene TRBJ2-1; 10 bases fit TRBD2. Germline V lookup: CDR1 SQVTM, CDR2 ANQGSEA. The CDR3 totals 15 residues. Germline trimming cut 4 bases from V and 6 bases from J; bases unmatched to any gene: 9. The CDR3, as DNA: TGCAGCGTTGGAGCTCGAGCGGGAGGGCTCAATGAGCAGTTCTTC. Its protein product is CSVGARAGGLNEQFF.

There are a few counts of this clonotype. The V gene is TRBV3-1, the J gene TRBJ2-3; D tentatively fits TRBD1 or TRBD2 (5 bases each). This CDR3 has 12 amino acids. The V gene lost 5 bases and the J gene lost 7 bases, with 10 bases spanning the gap. Per the germline V gene, CDR1 is LGHDT and CDR2 is YNNKEL (reference sequence). The DNA for the CDR3 is TGTGCCAGCAGCGGGGGTGGAAATACGCAGTATTTT. The encoded protein is CASSGGGNTQYF.

This clonotype came up a few times. CDR3 region: CASSPGQVGTGELFF. The CDR3, as DNA: TGTGCCAGCAGCCCCGGACAGGTCGGGACCGGGGAGCTGTTTTTT. The chain joins TRBV7-3 to TRBJ2-2, with TRBD1 matching 7 bases. V gave up 5 bases and J gave up 5 bases; unmatched junction bases: 8. The CDR3 spans 15 residues. Germline CDR1 reads SGHTA; CDR2 reads FQGTGA.

The V and J genes are TRBV24-1 and TRBJ2-3; D ambiguous. This CDR3 is 14 amino acids long. CDR1 and CDR2 (germline): KGHDR, SFDVKD. Trimming shortened V by 4 bases and J by 4 bases, and 11 bases separated the two germline ends. The chain's CDR3 is CATSDRSGSDTQYF. CDR3 sequence (DNA): TGTGCCACCAGTGACCGCTCTGGCTCAGATACGCAGTATTTT.

The rearrangement links TRBV4-2 to TRBJ1-6, with D uncertain. Germline lookup yields CDR1 LGHNA and CDR2 YNFKEQ. The CDR3 totals 15 residues. Deletions cut 4 bases from V and 5 bases from J, with 12 bases between. The CDR3 region is CASSLEWHHNSPLHF. The CDR3, as DNA: TGTGCCAGCAGCCTTGAGTGGCACCATAATTCACCCCTCCACTTT.

The rearrangement joins TRBV4-2 to TRBJ1-2; D is uncertain. V was cut by 1 base and J by 8 bases, with 11 bases left in between. CDR1 and CDR2 from the germline V gene are LGHNA and YNFKEQ. CDR3 length: 13 amino acids. The CDR3 reads CASSQGRLRGYTF. The CDR3 bases are TGTGCCAGCAGCCAAGGACGCCTAAGGGGCTACACCTTC.

This clonotype has just a few counts. This sequence joins TRBV6-5 and TRBJ2-2; either TRBD1 or TRBD2 may fit D (6 bases each). CDR1 is MNHEY, CDR2 SVGAGI, per germline. The CDR3 runs to 12 residues. The chain's CDR3 is CHRGAVDGELFF. CDR3 bases: TGTCATAGGGGGGCGGTAGACGGGGAGCTGTTTTTT.

This clonotype was detected a few times. The rearrangement uses TRBV11-2 and TRBJ2-7; 9 bases are a match to TRBD2. The CDR3 extends over 16 amino acids. V trimming: 3 bases; J trimming: 2 bases; junction bases outside the gene matches: 8. The germline CDR1 and CDR2 sequences are SGHAT and FQNNGV. CDR3 amino acids: CASSFLKTSGPYEQYF. For the CDR3, the DNA is TGTGCCAGCAGCTTTTTAAAGACTAGCGGTCCCTACGAGCAGTACTTC.

This chain uses TRBV18 with TRBJ1-1; D ambiguous. V lost 0 bases and J 0 bases, leaving 5 bases between the germline ends. CDR3 length: 14 amino acids. CDR1 is KGHSH and CDR2 is LQKENI in the germline V gene. CDR3 region: CASSPPSVNTEAFF. Written as DNA, the CDR3 is TGTGCCAGCTCACCACCGTCAGTGAACACTGAAGCTTTCTTT.

In its sample, this clonotype was seen a few times. The rearrangement links TRBV5-1 to TRBJ2-5; D may be TRBD1 (6 bases). This CDR3 has 14 amino acids. Trimming removed 4 bases from V and 5 bases from J, with 15 bases in between. Germline V gene sequence: CDR1 SGHRS, CDR2 YFSETQ. CDR3 sequence (DNA): TGCGCCAGCAGCCCGGGTGGGGGCTCGGAGACCCAGTACTTC. Its protein product is CASSPGGGSETQYF.

This clonotype was seen a few times. V and J are TRBV7-2 and TRBJ1-2, with D tentatively TRBD1 (5 bases). This CDR3 is 15 amino acids long. Deletions cut 4 bases from V and 6 bases from J, with 18 bases between. The V gene's germline CDR1 is SGHTA and CDR2 FQGNSA. CDR3 amino acids: CASSSWRGEVDGYTF. The CDR3, as DNA: TGTGCCAGCAGCTCATGGCGGGGGGAGGTCGATGGCTACACCTTC.

J is TRBJ2-7 and V is TRBV7-9, with unresolved D. The CDR3 is made up of 13 amino acids. V lost 3 bases, J lost 1 base, and 7 bases lay in between. Germline V gene lookup returns CDR1 SEHNR and CDR2 FQNEAQ (reference sequence). The DNA of the CDR3 is TGTGCCAGCAGCTTTTCTTGGTCCTACGAGCAGTACTTC. As protein: CASSFSWSYEQYF.

This clonotype appeared a few times. This chain links TRBV21-1 with TRBJ2-7; TRBD2, the table's D call, lacks a check against the DNA. TRBV21-1 is tagged as a pseudogene. This CDR3 has 15 residues. This CDR3 reads CASTLGTSGSYEQYF. For the CDR3, the DNA is TGTGCCAGCACCCTCGGGACTAGCGGTTCCTACGAGCAGTACTTC.

The chain is built from TRBV24-1 and TRBJ2-2, with TRBD2 matching over 7 bases. The V gene end was trimmed by 7 bases and the J gene end by 8 bases; junction bases not matched to a gene: 12. This CDR3 comprises 15 residues. CDR1 and CDR2 from the germline V gene are KGHDR and SFDVKD. The CDR3 DNA sequence: TGTGCCACCAGCCCCGGAGCGGGGCCCCCGGGGGAGCTGTTTTTT. Its translation: CATSPGAGPPGELFF.

This clonotype was observed many times. J is TRBJ2-5 and V is TRBV5-8; TRBD2 might be the D (5 bases). The CDR3 consists of 15 residues. The V gene lost 4 bases and the J gene lost 0 bases, with 13 bases spanning the gap. CDR1 and CDR2 (germline): SGHTS, YDEGEE. The CDR3 loop reads CASSPRRVNQETQYF. Written as DNA, the CDR3 is TGTGCCAGCAGCCCCCGGCGGGTTAACCAAGAGACCCAGTACTTC.

Ten or more counts support this clonotype. This rearrangement joins TRBV28 to TRBJ1-1, with D unclear. This CDR3 has 13 amino acids. Trimming stripped 6 bases from V and 1 base from J, with 9 bases between. Germline V gene sequence: CDR1 MDHEN, CDR2 SYDVKM. The CDR3: CASSSDGNTEAFF. The CDR3 bases are TGTGCCAGCAGCTCGGACGGGAACACTGAAGCTTTCTTT.

V usage is TRBV10-3 and J usage is TRBJ2-5; 7 bases align to TRBD2. Germline V gene sequence: CDR1 ENHRY, CDR2 SYGVKD. Trimming removed 8 bases from V and 3 bases from J; junction bases left unmatched: 15. CDR3 size: 16 residues. CDR3 in DNA: TGTGCCATCGGGGGGGAGCGCCCGGGGAGAAAAGAGACCCAGTACTTC. Protein product: CAIGGERPGRKETQYF.

This chain connects TRBV15 to TRBJ1-5, with a weak D call TRBD1 (6 bases). This CDR3 region has 15 residues. V lost 1 base and J 4 bases, leaving 11 bases between the germline ends. In germline, CDR1 is LNHNV, CDR2 YYDKDF (reference sequence). This chain's CDR3 is CATSRVGQLNQPQHF. As DNA, the CDR3 is TGTGCCACCAGCAGAGTAGGACAGCTTAATCAGCCCCAGCATTTT.

The chain is built from TRBV7-9 and TRBJ1-2; no firm D call. The germline V gene has CDR1 SEHNR and CDR2 FQNEAQ (reference sequence). With 1 base removed from V and 2 bases from J, the gap between germline ends came to 8 bases. This CDR3 has 14 amino acids. The CDR3 region has the DNA TGTGCCAGCAGCTTAGGGGCCGAGAACTATGGCTACACCTTC. Its translation: CASSLGAENYGYTF.

This clonotype was seen more than once but under ten times. The chain recombines TRBV5-6 with TRBJ1-1; 10 bases agree with TRBD1. The CDR3 runs to 17 residues. Trimming removed 1 base from V and 0 bases from J; junction bases left unmatched: 6. Germline V gene data show CDR1 as SGHDT and CDR2 as YYEEEE. CDR3 nucleotides: TGTGCCAGCAGCTTGAACAGAGGACAGGGGGTGAACACTGAAGCTTTCTTT. Protein: CASSLNRGQGVNTEAFF. Full variable domain (outside the CDR3, taken from reference TRBV5-6 and TRBJ1-1): DAGVTQSPTHLIKTRGQQVTLRCSPKSGHDTVSWYQQALGQGPQFIFQYYEEEERQRGNFPDRFSGHQFPNYSSELNVNALLLGDSALYLCASSLNRGQGVNTEAFFGQGTRLTVV.

This clonotype was counted ten times or more. This chain joins TRBV7-2 and TRBJ2-1; 9 bases are a match to TRBD2. J lost 16 bases, V lost 8 bases, and 12 bases had no gene match. The CDR3 is 12 residues long. CDR1 and CDR2 from the germline V gene are SGHTA and FQGNSA. CDR3 DNA sequence: TGTGCCAGCCTCAATCCGGGACTAGCTATTTTCTTC. Protein product: CASLNPGLAIFF.

This clonotype turned up a few times. The chain recombines TRBV3-1 with TRBJ2-5; D possibly uses TRBD1 or TRBD2 (5 bases each). V was pared by 0 bases and J by 4 bases, with 9 bases between. Germline CDR1 LGHDT, CDR2 YNNKEL (reference sequence). The CDR3 runs to 14 residues. The CDR3 nucleotides are TGTGCCAGCAGCCAAGATTATGGGGGAGAGACCCAGTACTTC. Translated, it gives CASSQDYGGETQYF.

This clonotype has a handful of counts. The V call is TRBV6-5, the J call TRBJ2-3, with D perhaps TRBD2 (6 bases). The CDR3 covers 15 residues. From germline, CDR1 is MNHEY and CDR2 SVGAGI. The V gene lost 3 bases and the J gene lost 2 bases, with 12 bases spanning the gap. The CDR3 DNA is TGTGCCAGCAGTTATGGGGAGGATATCACAGATACGCAGTATTTT. It specifies CASSYGEDITDTQYF.

The chain employs TRBV2 and TRBJ2-1; the match to TRBD2 covers 8 bases. V lost 4 bases and J lost 8; bases outside the gene matches: 10. CDR1 SNHLY and CDR2 FYNNEI come from the germline V gene. This CDR3 is built from 15 residues. CDR3 DNA sequence: TGTGCCAGCAGTGGGGGTAGCGGGGTCTGGGATGAGCAGTTCTTC. As protein: CASSGGSGVWDEQFF.

The sample holds many counts of this clonotype. The chain couples TRBV28 to TRBJ1-5; the D is unclear. The CDR3 consists of 14 residues. Germline CDR1 MDHEN, CDR2 SYDVKM. V was shortened by 2 bases and J by 3 bases, with 8 bases between the two germline ends. The CDR3 DNA follows: TGTGCCAGCAGTTTACTTCCTCTCAATCAGCCCCAGCATTTT. This translates into CASSLLPLNQPQHF.

This clonotype appeared many times. The chain uses TRBV7-8 and TRBJ2-7, with D perhaps given as TRBD1 or TRBD2 (5 bases each). Germline V gene data show CDR1 as SGHVS and CDR2 as FQNEAQ. Trimming cost V 3 bases and J 0 bases, with 12 bases left between them. This CDR3 has 15 residues. The CDR3 region has the DNA TGTGCCAGCAGCTTTGGGGACGGCCTCTCCTACGAGCAGTACTTC. Its translation is CASSFGDGLSYEQYF.

The sample holds a few counts of this clonotype. This chain's CDR3 is CATSDWDVSSTDTQYF. The CDR3 nucleotides are TGTGCCACCAGTGATTGGGACGTTTCTAGCACAGATACGCAGTATTTT. This chain links TRBV24-1 with TRBJ2-3, with D tentatively TRBD1 or TRBD2 (5 bases each). This CDR3 spans 16 amino acids. Deletions cut 2 bases from V and 0 bases from J, with 11 bases between. CDR1 is KGHDR and CDR2 is SFDVKD in the germline V gene.